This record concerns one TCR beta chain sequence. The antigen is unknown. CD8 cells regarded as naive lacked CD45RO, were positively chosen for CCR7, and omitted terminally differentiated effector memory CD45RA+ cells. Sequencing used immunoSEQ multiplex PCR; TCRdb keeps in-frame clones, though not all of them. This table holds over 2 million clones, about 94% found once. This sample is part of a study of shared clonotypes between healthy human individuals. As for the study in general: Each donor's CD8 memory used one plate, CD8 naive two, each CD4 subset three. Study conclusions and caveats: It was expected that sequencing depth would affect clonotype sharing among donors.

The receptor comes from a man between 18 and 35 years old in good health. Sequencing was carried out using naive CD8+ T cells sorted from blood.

The DNA of the CDR3 is TGCGCCAGCAGCCAAGTGGAACCCGCCCGCTATGAGCAGTTCTTC. Translated, it gives CASSQVEPARYEQFF. V is TRBV4-1 and J is TRBJ2-1; D is uncertain. The ends were cut back, 1 base at V and 8 bases at J, with 15 bases in the middle. This CDR3 contains 15 residues. Germline V CDR1 and CDR2: MGHRA, YSYEKL.